This T cell receptor beta chain was sequenced for a study of T-cell reconstitution after alpha-beta-depleted transplantation in children. Notes on the study in general: Recipient T cells and thymic progenitors that survived gave rise to the high TCRbeta diversity observed at day 60 in some patients.

V dropped 0 bases and J dropped 4; count of bases not matched to a gene: 4. CDR1 is SGHTA, CDR2 FQGNSA, per germline. The CDR3 length is 16 residues. Preparation of the TCRbeta library used unique molecular identifiers. TCRdb passed the PCR reads through MiXCR, listing each CDR3 protein once. The sample shows over 150,000 distinct CDR3 sequences, approximately 6.8% of them seen only once. Only a few counts were recorded for this clonotype. The antigen remains unidentified. This TCR derives from a girl younger than two with combined immunodeficiency, due to receive a stem cell transplant. The sequencing here drew on PBMCs, taken before TCRalphabeta/CD19-depleted stem cell transplant. The chain carries TRBV7-2 and TRBJ2-3, with 10 nucleotides matching TRBD2. The CDR3 DNA reads TGTGCCAGCAGCTTAGCCGGAGCGGGGGGGTCAGATACGCAGTATTTT. Protein sequence: CASSLAGAGGSDTQYF.